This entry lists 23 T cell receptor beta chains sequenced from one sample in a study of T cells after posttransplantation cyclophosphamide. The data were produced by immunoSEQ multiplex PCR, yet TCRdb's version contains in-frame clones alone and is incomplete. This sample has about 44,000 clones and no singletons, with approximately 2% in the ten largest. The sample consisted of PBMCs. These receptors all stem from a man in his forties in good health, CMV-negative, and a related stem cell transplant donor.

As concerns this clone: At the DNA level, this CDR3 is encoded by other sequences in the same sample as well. This CDR3 reads CASSLDRVNSGANVLTF. The CDR3 DNA reads TGTGCCAGCAGCTTGGACAGGGTTAACTCTGGGGCCAACGTCCTGACTTTC. V usage is TRBV13 and J usage is TRBJ2-6, with 8 bases lining up with TRBD1. Germline assignment: CDR1 PRHDT and CDR2 FYEKMQ (reference sequence). J was trimmed by 0 bases and V by 3 bases; bases with no gene match: 4. The CDR3 runs 17 residues.

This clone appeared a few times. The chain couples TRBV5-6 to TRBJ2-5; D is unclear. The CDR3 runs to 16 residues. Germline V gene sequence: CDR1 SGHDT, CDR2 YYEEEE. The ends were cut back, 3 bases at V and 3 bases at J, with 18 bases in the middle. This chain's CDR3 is CASSSILQAEKETQYF. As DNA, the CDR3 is TGTGCCAGCAGCTCGATACTCCAGGCCGAAAAAGAGACCCAGTACTTC.

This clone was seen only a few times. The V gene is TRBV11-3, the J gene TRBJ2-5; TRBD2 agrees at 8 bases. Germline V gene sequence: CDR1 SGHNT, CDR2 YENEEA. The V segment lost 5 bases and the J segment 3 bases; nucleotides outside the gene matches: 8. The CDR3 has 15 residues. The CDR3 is CASSPGGAGEETQYF. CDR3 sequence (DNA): TGTGCCAGCAGCCCTGGAGGAGCGGGAGAAGAGACCCAGTACTTC.

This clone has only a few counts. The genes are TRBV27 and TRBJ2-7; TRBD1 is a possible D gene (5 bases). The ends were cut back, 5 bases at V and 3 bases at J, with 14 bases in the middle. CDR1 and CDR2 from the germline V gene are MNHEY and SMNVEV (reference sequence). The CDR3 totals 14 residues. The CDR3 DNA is TGTGCCAGCAGTCCGTTAGACAGAGGCTACGAGCAGTACGTC. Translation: CASSPLDRGYEQYV.

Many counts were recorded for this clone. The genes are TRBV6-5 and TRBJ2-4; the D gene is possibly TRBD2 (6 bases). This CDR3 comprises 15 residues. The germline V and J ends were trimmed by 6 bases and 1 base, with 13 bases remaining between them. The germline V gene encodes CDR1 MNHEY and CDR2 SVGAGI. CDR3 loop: CASSPGVGAKNIQYF. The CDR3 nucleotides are TGTGCCAGCAGCCCGGGAGTTGGGGCCAAAAACATTCAGTACTTC.

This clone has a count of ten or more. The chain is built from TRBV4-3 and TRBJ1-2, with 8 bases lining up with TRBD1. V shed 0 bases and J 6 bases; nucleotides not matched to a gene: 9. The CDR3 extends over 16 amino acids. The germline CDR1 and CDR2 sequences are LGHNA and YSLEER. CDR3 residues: CASSQEGTGRGNGYTF. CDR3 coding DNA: TGCGCCAGCAGCCAAGAGGGGACAGGCAGGGGGAATGGCTACACCTTC.

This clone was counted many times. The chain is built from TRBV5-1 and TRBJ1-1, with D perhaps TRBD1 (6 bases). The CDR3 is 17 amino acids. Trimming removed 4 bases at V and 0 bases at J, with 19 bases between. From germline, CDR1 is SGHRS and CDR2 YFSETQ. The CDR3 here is CASSLQTGSNMNTEAFF. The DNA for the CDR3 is TGCGCCAGCAGCCTACAGACAGGCTCTAACATGAACACTGAAGCTTTCTTT. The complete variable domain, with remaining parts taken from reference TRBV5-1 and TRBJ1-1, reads KAGVTQTPRYLIKTRGQQVTLSCSPISGHRSVSWYQQTPGQGLQFLFEYFSETQRNKGNFPGRFSGRQFSNSRSEMNVSTLELGDSALYLCASSLQTGSNMNTEAFFGQGTRLTVV.

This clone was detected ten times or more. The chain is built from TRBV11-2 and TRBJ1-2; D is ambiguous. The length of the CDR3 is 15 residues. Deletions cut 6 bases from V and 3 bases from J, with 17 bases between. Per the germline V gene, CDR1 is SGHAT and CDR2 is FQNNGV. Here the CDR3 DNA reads TGTGCCAGCAGATCTGCCGGGGAGGTATACTATGGCTACACCTTC. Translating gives CASRSAGEVYYGYTF. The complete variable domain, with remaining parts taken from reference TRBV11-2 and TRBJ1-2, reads EAGVAQSPRYKIIEKRQSVAFWCNPISGHATLYWYQQILGQGPKLLIQFQNNGVVDDSQLPKDRFSAERLKGVDSTLKIQPAKLEDSAVYLCASRSAGEVYYGYTFGSGTRLTVV.

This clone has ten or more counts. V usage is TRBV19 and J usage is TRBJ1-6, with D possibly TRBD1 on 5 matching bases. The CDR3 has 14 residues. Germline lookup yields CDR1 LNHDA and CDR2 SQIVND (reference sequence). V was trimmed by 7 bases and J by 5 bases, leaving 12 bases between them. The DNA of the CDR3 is TGTGCCAGTAAGGCGGGGCAAAATAATTCACCCCTCCACTTT. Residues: CASKAGQNNSPLHF.

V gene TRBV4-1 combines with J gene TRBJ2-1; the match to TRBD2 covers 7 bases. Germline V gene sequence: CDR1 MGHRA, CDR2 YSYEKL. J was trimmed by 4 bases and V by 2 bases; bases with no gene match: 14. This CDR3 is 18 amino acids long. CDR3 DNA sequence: TGCGCCAGCAGCCAACCCAATGGTCTAGCGGCCGAATACAATGAGCAGTTCTTC. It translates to CASSQPNGLAAEYNEQFF.

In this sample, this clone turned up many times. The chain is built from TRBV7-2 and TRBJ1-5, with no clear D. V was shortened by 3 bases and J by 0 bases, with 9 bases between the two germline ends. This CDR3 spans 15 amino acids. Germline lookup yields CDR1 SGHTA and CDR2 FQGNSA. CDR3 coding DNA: TGTGCCAGCAGCTTCGTACAGAATAGCAATCAGCCCCAGCATTTT. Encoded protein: CASSFVQNSNQPQHF.

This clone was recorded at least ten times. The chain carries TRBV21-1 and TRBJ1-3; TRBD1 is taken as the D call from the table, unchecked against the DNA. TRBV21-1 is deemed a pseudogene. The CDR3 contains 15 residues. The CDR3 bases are TGTGCCAGCAGCATCTGTGGACAGGGTGGAAACACCATATATTTT. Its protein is CASSICGQGGNTIYF.

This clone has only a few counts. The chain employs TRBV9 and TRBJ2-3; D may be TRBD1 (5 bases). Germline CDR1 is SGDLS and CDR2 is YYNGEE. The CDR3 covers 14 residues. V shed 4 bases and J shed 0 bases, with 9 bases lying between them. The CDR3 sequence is CASSTQGSTDTQYF. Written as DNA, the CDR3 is TGTGCCAGCAGCACCCAGGGTAGCACAGATACGCAGTATTTT.

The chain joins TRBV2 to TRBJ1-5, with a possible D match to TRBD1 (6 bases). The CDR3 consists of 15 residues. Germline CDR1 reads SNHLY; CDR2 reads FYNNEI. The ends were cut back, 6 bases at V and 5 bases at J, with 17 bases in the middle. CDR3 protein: CASRGAGAGDQPQHF. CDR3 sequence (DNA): TGTGCCAGCAGAGGCGCAGGGGCAGGGGATCAGCCCCAGCATTTT.

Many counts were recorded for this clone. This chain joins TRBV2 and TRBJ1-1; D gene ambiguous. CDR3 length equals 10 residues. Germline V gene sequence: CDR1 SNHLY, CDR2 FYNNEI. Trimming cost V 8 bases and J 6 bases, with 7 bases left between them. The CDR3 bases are TGTGCCAGCGGCGGGGCTGAAGCTTTCTTT. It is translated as CASGGAEAFF.

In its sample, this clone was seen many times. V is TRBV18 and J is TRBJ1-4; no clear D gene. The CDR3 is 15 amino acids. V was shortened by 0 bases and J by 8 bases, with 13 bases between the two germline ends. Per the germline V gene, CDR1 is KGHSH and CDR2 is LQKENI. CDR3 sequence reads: CASSPPARDGEKLFF. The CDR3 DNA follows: TGTGCCAGCTCACCACCGGCACGCGACGGGGAAAAACTGTTTTTT.

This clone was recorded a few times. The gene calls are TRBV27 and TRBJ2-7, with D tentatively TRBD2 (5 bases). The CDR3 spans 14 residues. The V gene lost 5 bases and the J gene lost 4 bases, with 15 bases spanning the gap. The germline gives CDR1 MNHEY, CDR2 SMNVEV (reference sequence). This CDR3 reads CASSPGRGDYEQYF. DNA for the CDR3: TGTGCCAGCAGTCCCGGACGGGGAGATTACGAGCAGTACTTC.

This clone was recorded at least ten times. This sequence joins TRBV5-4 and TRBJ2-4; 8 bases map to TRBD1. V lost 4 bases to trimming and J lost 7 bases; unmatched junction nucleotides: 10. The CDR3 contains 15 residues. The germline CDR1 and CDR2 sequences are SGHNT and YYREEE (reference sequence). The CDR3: CASSTRQGIGNIQYF. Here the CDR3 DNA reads TGTGCCAGCAGCACCAGACAGGGGATTGGGAACATTCAGTACTTC.

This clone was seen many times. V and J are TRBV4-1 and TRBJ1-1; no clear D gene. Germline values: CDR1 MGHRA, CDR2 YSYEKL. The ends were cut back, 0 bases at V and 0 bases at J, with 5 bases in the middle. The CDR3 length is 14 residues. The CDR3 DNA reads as TGCGCCAGCAGCCAAGATCGTGTGAACACTGAAGCTTTCTTT. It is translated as CASSQDRVNTEAFF.

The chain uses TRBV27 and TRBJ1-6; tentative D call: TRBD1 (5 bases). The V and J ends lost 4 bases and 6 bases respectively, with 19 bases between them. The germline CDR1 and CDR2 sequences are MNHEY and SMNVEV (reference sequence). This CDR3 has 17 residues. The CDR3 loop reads CASSSWGGRGSNSPLHF. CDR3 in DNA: TGTGCCAGCAGTTCCTGGGGGGGTAGAGGGTCTAATTCACCCCTCCACTTT.

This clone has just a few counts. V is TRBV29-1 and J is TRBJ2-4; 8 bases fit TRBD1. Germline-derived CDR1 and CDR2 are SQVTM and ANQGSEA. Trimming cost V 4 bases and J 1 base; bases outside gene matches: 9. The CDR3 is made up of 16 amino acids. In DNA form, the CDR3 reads TGCAGCGTTGCGGCCGGACAGGGCTTCGCCAAAAACATTCAGTACTTC. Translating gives CSVAAGQGFAKNIQYF. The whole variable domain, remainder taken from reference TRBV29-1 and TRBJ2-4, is SAVISQKPSRDICQRGTSLTIQCQVDSQVTMMFWYRQQPGQSLTLIATANQGSEATYESGFVIDKFPISRPNLTFSTLTVSNMSPEDSSIYLCSVAAGQGFAKNIQYFGAGTRLSVL.

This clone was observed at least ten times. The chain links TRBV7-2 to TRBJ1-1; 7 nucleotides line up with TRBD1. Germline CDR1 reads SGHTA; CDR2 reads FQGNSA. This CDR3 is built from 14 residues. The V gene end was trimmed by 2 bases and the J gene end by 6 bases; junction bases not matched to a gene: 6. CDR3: CASSLKGAGSEAFF. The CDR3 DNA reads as TGTGCCAGCAGCTTAAAGGGGGCAGGCTCTGAAGCTTTCTTT.

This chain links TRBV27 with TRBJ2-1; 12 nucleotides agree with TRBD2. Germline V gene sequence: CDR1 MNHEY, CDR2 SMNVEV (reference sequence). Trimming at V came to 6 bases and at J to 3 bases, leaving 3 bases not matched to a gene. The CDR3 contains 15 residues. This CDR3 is CASRILAGGYNEQFF. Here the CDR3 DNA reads TGTGCCAGCAGAATACTAGCGGGAGGCTACAATGAGCAGTTCTTC.